The 19 T cell receptor beta chains given below trace back to one sample, sequenced in a study of breast tumors, draining lymph nodes, adjacent tissues. Samples came from axillary lymph nodes draining the breast cancer. TCRdb called the multiplex PCR reads again in MiXCR, with one record for every CDR3 protein. The sample contains under 300,000 distinct CDR3 sequences, under 35% of which appear only once. The material sequenced was axillary lymph node tissue. Receptors were obtained from a female donor with breast cancer. Some clones in this sample may be carry-over from other donors' samples.

For this clonotype: This may be a read error: a much more frequent sequence differs by one nucleotide. The chain links TRBV20-1 to TRBJ2-7; unclear D gene. In germline, CDR1 is DFQATT, CDR2 SNEGSKA (reference sequence). The CDR3 consists of 11 residues. The CDR3 protein is CSGYNSYEQSF. The CDR3 DNA reads TGCAGTGGCTATAACAGCTACGAGCAGTCCTTC.

Note on this clonotype: One base away lies a much larger clone, so this may be a sequencing read error. The chain is built from TRBV20-1 and TRBJ2-7; TRBD2 agrees at 7 bases. The junction had 8 bases not matched to a gene; V was cut back by 3 bases and J by 3 bases. Germline-derived CDR1 and CDR2 are DFQATT and SNEGSKA (reference sequence). The CDR3 covers 14 residues. This CDR3 reads CSASISSGSYEQYF. For the CDR3, the DNA is TGCAGTGCTAGTATATCTAGCGGTAGCTACGAGCAGTACTTC.

The chain links TRBV7-9 to TRBJ1-3, with D perhaps matching TRBD1 (5 bases). CDR1 and CDR2 from the germline V gene are SEHNR and FQNEAQ (reference sequence). The CDR3 totals 15 residues. Trimming cost V 4 bases and J 0 bases, with 10 bases left between them. CDR3 in DNA: TGTGCCAGCAGCTCCGGGGGATTCTCTGGAAACACCATATATTTT. Its translation is CASSSGGFSGNTIYF.

At least ten counts were recorded for this clonotype. V and J are TRBV5-1 and TRBJ2-4; 15 nucleotides align to TRBD2. The CDR3 length is 18 residues. V gave up 4 bases and J gave up 0 bases; unmatched junction bases: 5. Germline CDR1 reads SGHRS; CDR2 reads YFSETQ. CDR3 loop: CASSPGLAGGQAKNIQYF. CDR3 in DNA: TGCGCCAGCAGCCCGGGACTAGCGGGAGGCCAAGCCAAAAACATTCAGTACTTC.

CDR3 bases: TGTGCCAGCAGCCAGGGACTAGCGGGAGGGGATACGCAGTATTTT. This sequence encodes CASSQGLAGGDTQYF. The V gene is TRBV3-1, the J gene TRBJ2-3; 16 nucleotides match TRBD2. Germline CDR1 is LGHDT and CDR2 is YNNKEL (reference sequence). J lost 6 bases, V lost 3 bases, and 0 bases had no gene match. This CDR3 comprises 15 residues.

This clonotype was observed at least ten times. V is TRBV7-2 and J is TRBJ1-2; no clear D. This CDR3 has 12 amino acids. CDR1 and CDR2 (germline): SGHTA, FQGNSA. The V end lost 4 bases, the J end lost 4 bases, and 7 bases lay between the germline ends. The CDR3 sequence is CASSSTAYGYTF. As DNA, the CDR3 is TGTGCCAGCAGCTCAACGGCCTATGGCTACACCTTC.

This clonotype was seen ten or more times. The chain has TRBV7-3 and TRBJ2-3; D is perhaps TRBD2 (5 bases). The V end was cut by 5 bases, the J end by 3 bases, with 12 bases between. This CDR3 region has 14 residues. The germline CDR1 and CDR2 sequences are SGHTA and FQGTGA. The CDR3 bases are TGTGCCAGCAGCAAAGGAGGCCTTACAGATACGCAGTATTTT. Amino acid sequence: CASSKGGLTDTQYF. Together with reference TRBV7-3 and TRBJ2-3, the CDR3 gives the full variable domain: GAGVSQTPSNKVTEKGKYVELRCDPISGHTALYWYRQSLGQGPEFLIYFQGTGAADDSGLPNDRFFAVRPEGSVSTLKIQRTERGDSAVYLCASSKGGLTDTQYFGPGTRLTVL.

This clonotype was picked up one time. A much larger clone is a single base away; this may be a read error. The J gene is TRBJ2-7, the V gene TRBV6-5, with TRBD1 identical over 9 bases. This CDR3 has 15 amino acids. Trimming at V came to 5 bases and at J to 6 bases, leaving 11 bases not matched to a gene. Germline V gives CDR1 MNHEY, CDR2 SVGAGI. This CDR3 is CASSLPGGQGTEQYF. The CDR3 DNA reads TGTGCCAGCAGTCTACCCGGGGGACAGGGTACCGAGCAGTACTTC.

This chain uses TRBV2 with TRBJ1-5; 7 positions match TRBD1. V lost 4 bases and J lost 7; bases outside the gene matches: 13. The V gene's germline CDR1 is SNHLY and CDR2 FYNNEI. The CDR3 runs to 16 residues. The CDR3 nucleotides are TGTGCCAGCAGTGCTTCCGTGACAGGGCAGGGCCAGCCCCAGCATTTT. It encodes CASSASVTGQGQPQHF.

In this sample, this clonotype turned up many times. The gene calls are TRBV19 and TRBJ2-3; 12 bases align to TRBD2. CDR3 length: 16 amino acids. V gave up 5 bases and J gave up 0 bases; unmatched junction bases: 3. Looked up from germline, CDR1 is LNHDA and CDR2 is SQIVND (reference sequence). Here the CDR3 DNA reads TGTGCCAGTAGTTTCGGACTAGCGGGAAGCACAGATACGCAGTATTTT. Its protein product is CASSFGLAGSTDTQYF.

This clonotype has a count of ten or more. The chain carries TRBV4-1 and TRBJ2-7, with 9 bases matching TRBD2. The CDR3 is made up of 15 amino acids. Germline assignment: CDR1 MGHRA and CDR2 YSYEKL. The trim removed 6 bases at V and 5 bases at J, leaving 11 bases unmatched. CDR3 sequence reads: CASRPMAGGPHEQYF. CDR3 in DNA: TGCGCCAGCAGGCCGATGGCGGGAGGGCCCCACGAGCAGTACTTC.

The CDR3 DNA sequence: TGTGCCAGTAGTGAAAGAACACGCGCTTTCTTT. Amino acids: CASSERTRAFF. V is TRBV19 and J is TRBJ1-1; D not resolved. Trimming took 5 bases from V and 11 from J, leaving 12 bases between them. The V gene's germline CDR1 is LNHDA and CDR2 SQIVND (reference sequence). There are 11 residues in the CDR3.

A note on this clonotype: With a much larger clone just one base away, this may be a read error. The rearrangement uses TRBV7-8 and TRBJ2-1, with 9 bases that match TRBD2. The CDR3 consists of 16 residues. CDR1 is SGHVS, CDR2 FQNEAQ, per germline. J was trimmed by 3 bases and V by 5 bases; bases with no gene match: 8. The CDR3 region has the DNA TGTGCCAGCAGCCTATTCACTAGCGGGCGCTACAATGAGCAGTTCTTC. Translation: CASSLFTSGRYNEQFF. The whole variable domain, remainder taken from reference TRBV7-8 and TRBJ2-1, is GAGVSQSPRYKVAKRGQDVALRCDPISGHVSLFWYQQALGQGPEFLTYFQNEAQLDKSGLPSDRFFAERPEGSVSTLKIQRTQQEDSAVYLCASSLFTSGRYNEQFFGPGTRLTVL.

V gene TRBV6-5 combines with J gene TRBJ1-2; 9 bases are a match to TRBD1. In germline, CDR1 is MNHEY, CDR2 SVGAGI. J was trimmed by 8 bases and V by 6 bases; bases with no gene match: 4. There are 12 residues in the CDR3. The CDR3 nucleotides read TGTGCCAGCAGGGCCGGGACAGGGGGCTACACCTTC. It is translated as CASRAGTGGYTF.

This clonotype appeared many times. The V gene is TRBV19, the J gene TRBJ2-3; 7 positions match TRBD2. Germline V gene lookup returns CDR1 LNHDA and CDR2 SQIVND (reference sequence). The V and J ends lost 5 bases and 5 bases, in that order; junction bases with no gene match: 13. The CDR3 extends over 16 amino acids. CDR3 nucleotides: TGTGCCAGTAGTCCTAAATATCGACTAGCTGGAGATACGCAGTATTTT. Amino acid sequence: CASSPKYRLAGDTQYF.

J is TRBJ1-5 and V is TRBV18; the D gene is possibly TRBD1 (6 bases). Between the trimmed V and J ends, which lost 8 bases and 5 bases, there was a span of 13 bases. CDR3 length: 13 residues. CDR1 is KGHSH, CDR2 LQKENI, per germline. CDR3 sequence (DNA): TGTGCCAGCCCCCGGGGGCGGGATCAGCCCCAGCATTTT. Protein sequence: CASPRGRDQPQHF.

This chain connects TRBV7-2 to TRBJ2-3, with 13 bases fitting TRBD2. V gave up 2 bases and J gave up 4 bases; unmatched junction bases: 9. The CDR3 loop spans 18 amino acids. Per the germline V gene, CDR1 is SGHTA and CDR2 is FQGNSA. CDR3 protein: CASSLFIGTSGNSDTQYF. CDR3 DNA: TGTGCCAGCAGCTTATTCATCGGGACTAGCGGGAATTCAGATACGCAGTATTTT.

This clonotype showed up many times. The V gene is TRBV6-5, the J gene TRBJ1-2, with TRBD1 matching 7 bases. This CDR3 has 15 amino acids. V lost 0 bases to trimming and J lost 0 bases; unmatched junction nucleotides: 1. Germline CDR1 and CDR2: MNHEY and SVGAGI. CDR3 in DNA: TGTGCCAGCAGTTACTCGGGGACAGCTAACTATGGCTACACCTTC. Amino acids: CASSYSGTANYGYTF.

As regards this clonotype: A much more abundant neighbour one base away suggests this may be a read error. This chain uses TRBV6-5 with TRBJ1-2; 7 bases align to TRBD1. Trimming at V came to 2 bases and at J to 4 bases, leaving 7 bases not matched to a gene. Germline CDR1 and CDR2: MNHEY and SVGAGI. CDR3 size: 15 residues. CDR3 region: CASSYAKTGPYGYTF. The CDR3 DNA is TGTGCCAGCAGTTACGCCAAGACAGGGCCCTATGGCTACACCTTC.